The T cell receptor (beta chain) described here comes from a study of identical twins. This CDR3 has 15 amino acids. In germline, CDR1 is SGHAT, CDR2 FQNNGV. The ends were cut back, 2 bases at V and 1 base at J, with 8 bases in the middle. TCRdb redid the calling of the 5' RACE reads with MiXCR, one entry per CDR3 protein. The repertoire has fewer than 550,000 distinct CDR3 sequences, roughly 15% of them found once; the top ten carry 0.44%. The same data also contributed to another study, on yellow fever vaccine responses in identical twins.

The source material was CD4+ T cells sorted from blood. This rearrangement joins TRBV11-2 to TRBJ1-4, with TRBD1 as a possible D gene (5 bases). The receptor was isolated from a woman aged 18-29 years in good health. CDR3 sequence reads: CASSLRGRTNEKLFF. CDR3 in DNA: TGTGCCAGCAGCTTACGGGGGAGAACTAATGAAAAACTGTTTTTT.